What follows are 29 T cell receptor beta chains derived from one specimen sequenced in a study. TCRdb re-called the RT-PCR reads with MiXCR, one entry per CDR3 protein. The data show 550,000 to 750,000 distinct CDR3 sequences, 13% to 15% seen once. The sample comprised memory CD4+ T cells from blood. These receptors were obtained from a female donor in good health, serving as a healthy control.

This clonotype has a handful of counts. The V call is TRBV6-1, the J call TRBJ1-2; 7 nucleotides agree with TRBD1. Germline V gene lookup returns CDR1 MNHNS and CDR2 SASEGT. The junction had 11 bases not matched to a gene; V was cut back by 2 bases and J by 8 bases. This CDR3 has 15 amino acids. The CDR3 loop is CASSEYNRGEGGYTF. CDR3 nucleotide sequence: TGTGCCAGCAGTGAATATAACAGGGGAGAGGGCGGCTACACCTTC.

The rearrangement uses TRBV10-3 and TRBJ1-6, with 7 positions matching TRBD1. V was pared by 6 bases and J by 7 bases, with 6 bases of the junction left unmatched. The CDR3 sequence is 14 residues long. Germline V CDR1 and CDR2: ENHRY, SYGVKD. The CDR3 here is CAISRDRANSPLHF. CDR3 sequence (DNA): TGTGCCATCAGCCGAGACAGGGCCAATTCACCCCTCCACTTT.

This clonotype has just a few counts. The V call is TRBV20-1, the J call TRBJ2-7; no reliable D call. Germline V gives CDR1 DFQATT, CDR2 SNEGSKA (reference sequence). Trimming shortened V by 5 bases and J by 4 bases, and 12 bases separated the two germline ends. The CDR3 has 12 residues. This chain's CDR3 is CSARLSSYEQYF. In nucleotides, the CDR3 is TGCAGTGCTCGTCTTAGCAGTTACGAGCAGTACTTC.

The V call is TRBV12-3 or TRBV12-4, the J call TRBJ2-2; D not resolved. The CDR3 has 14 residues. V lost 6 bases, J lost 0 bases, and 8 bases lay in between. CDR3 DNA: TGTGCCAGCAGACTCGGGCCGAACACCGGGGAGCTGTTTTTT. This gives the protein CASRLGPNTGELFF.

This clonotype occurred a few times. This chain joins TRBV24-1 and TRBJ1-5; a possible D gene is TRBD1 (5 bases). With 5 bases removed from V and 4 bases from J, the gap between germline ends came to 8 bases. In germline, CDR1 is KGHDR, CDR2 SFDVKD. This CDR3 is built from 13 residues. CDR3 in amino acids: CATSAQVNQPQHF. CDR3 coding DNA: TGTGCCACCAGTGCACAGGTTAATCAGCCCCAGCATTTT.

The table lists this clonotype with many counts. This rearrangement joins TRBV29-1 to TRBJ2-1; 8 bases map to TRBD1. From germline, CDR1 is SQVTM and CDR2 ANQGSEA. The CDR3 is made up of 16 amino acids. The J segment lost 3 bases and the V segment lost 8 bases, leaving 15 bases of the junction unmatched. CDR3 sequence reads: CSLRSLGTGDYNEQFF. The CDR3 DNA reads TGCAGCCTCCGCTCCCTCGGGACAGGAGACTACAATGAGCAGTTCTTC.

This clonotype has just a few counts. The V gene is TRBV18, the J gene TRBJ1-6; TRBD1 matches 7 bases. Trimming at V came to 3 bases and at J to 8 bases, leaving 10 bases not matched to a gene. CDR3 length: 16 residues. Germline CDR1 and CDR2: KGHSH and LQKENI. The CDR3 sequence: CASSPWDRTPDSPLHF. The CDR3, as DNA: TGTGCCAGCTCACCCTGGGACAGAACCCCCGATTCACCCCTCCACTTT. Full variable domain (rest looked up from reference TRBV18 and TRBJ1-6): NAGVMQNPRHLVRRRGQEARLRCSPMKGHSHVYWYRQLPEEGLKFMVYLQKENIIDESGMPKERFSAEFPKEGPSILRIQQVVRGDSAAYFCASSPWDRTPDSPLHFGNGTRLTVT.

The genes are TRBV6-2 or TRBV6-3 and TRBJ1-2; the D is unclear. Germline CDR1 and CDR2: MNHEY and SVGEGT. The CDR3 consists of 12 residues. Trimming cost V 6 bases and J 8 bases, with 13 bases left between them. The DNA for the CDR3 is TGTGCCAGCAGACGGGCCCTCTACGGCTACACCTTC. As protein: CASRRALYGYTF.

This rearrangement joins TRBV6-5 to TRBJ1-1; a weak D match, TRBD1 (6 bases). This CDR3 is 17 amino acids long. The V and J ends lost 6 bases and 0 bases respectively, with 20 bases between them. Germline loops: CDR1 MNHEY, CDR2 SVGAGI. In DNA form, the CDR3 reads TGTGCCAGCAGACCCGGAGGAGGGCAGGGGCTGAACACTGAAGCTTTCTTT. Translating gives CASRPGGGQGLNTEAFF.

In the case of this clonotype: A junction end diverges from the germline sequence, so it may reflect a read error. As DNA, the CDR3 is TGCGCCAACAGCCGGACAGGGGACGCGCGGGCAGATACGCAGTATTTT. Residues: CANSRTGDARADTQYF. This chain connects TRBV5-1 to TRBJ2-3; 9 bases agree with TRBD1. The CDR3 sequence is 16 residues long. Looked up from germline, CDR1 is SGHRS and CDR2 is YFSETQ. The variable domain in full, with the rest retrieved from reference TRBV5-1 and TRBJ2-3, is KAGVTQTPRYLIKTRGQQVTLSCSPISGHRSVSWYQQTPGQGLQFLFEYFSETQRNKGNFPGRFSGRQFSNSRSEMNVSTLELGDSALYLCANSRTGDARADTQYFGPGTRLTVL.

V is TRBV5-1 and J is TRBJ2-3, with D unresolved. Germline V gives CDR1 SGHRS, CDR2 YFSETQ. V lost 7 bases, J lost 0 bases, and 12 bases lay in between. CDR3 length equals 14 residues. Here the CDR3 reads CASAPGTSTDTQYF. Written as DNA, the CDR3 is TGCGCCAGCGCCCCCGGAACTAGCACAGATACGCAGTATTTT.

V is TRBV5-1 and J is TRBJ2-6; D is undetermined. Germline CDR1 SGHRS, CDR2 YFSETQ. The CDR3 loop spans 15 amino acids. V shed 8 bases and J shed 0 bases, with 12 bases lying between them. The CDR3 DNA is TGCGCCAGTTTAGACGACCCCTCTGGGGCCAACGTCCTGACTTTC. Residues: CASLDDPSGANVLTF.

There are a few counts of this clonotype. This chain connects TRBV12-3 or TRBV12-4 to TRBJ1-6; D call uncertain. Trimming took 5 bases from V and 6 from J, leaving 14 bases between them. This CDR3 spans 15 amino acids. The CDR3 DNA sequence: TGTGCCAGCAGTCCCCGGCCCGGGAGTAATTCACCCCTCCACTTT. This gives the protein CASSPRPGSNSPLHF.

There are a few counts of this clonotype. This CDR3 is CASSLGHPEVYEQYF. The CDR3 DNA reads TGTGCCAGCAGTCTCGGACATCCGGAGGTCTACGAGCAGTACTTC. The J gene is TRBJ2-7, the V gene TRBV28; D is perhaps TRBD1 or TRBD2 (5 bases each). With 5 bases removed from V and 3 bases from J, the gap between germline ends came to 17 bases. The CDR3 length is 15 residues. CDR1 is MDHEN, CDR2 SYDVKM, per germline.

This clonotype occurred a few times. The genes are TRBV4-2 and TRBJ2-1, with 9 bases matching TRBD2. CDR1 and CDR2 from the germline V gene are LGHNA and YNFKEQ. After removal of 0 bases from V and 7 bases from J, the junction contained 4 bases not matched to a gene. The CDR3 has 15 amino acids. As DNA, the CDR3 is TGTGCCAGCAGCCAAGATAGCGGGAGTAGGAATGAGCAGTTCTTC. Translated, it gives CASSQDSGSRNEQFF.

V gene TRBV10-3 combines with J gene TRBJ2-1; TRBD1 agrees at 7 bases. Germline V gives CDR1 ENHRY, CDR2 SYGVKD. This CDR3 is built from 14 residues. Trimming took 0 bases from V and 5 from J; bases not matched to a gene: 1. The CDR3 spells CAISESDRNNEQFF. The CDR3 DNA reads as TGTGCCATCAGTGAGTCGGACAGGAACAATGAGCAGTTCTTC.

The sample holds many counts of this clonotype. The rearrangement links TRBV6-6 to TRBJ1-5, with D possibly being TRBD1 (5 bases). The CDR3 length is 16 residues. Germline V gene data show CDR1 as MNHNY and CDR2 as SVGAGI (reference sequence). V lost 4 bases and J 6 bases, leaving 19 bases between the germline ends. The CDR3 region has the DNA TGTGCCAGCAGTTCCTCTCACCAGGGAGGGCGTCAGCCCCAGCATTTT. Its translation is CASSSSHQGGRQPQHF.

The chain joins TRBV5-1 to TRBJ2-3, with 8 bases that match TRBD1. The ends lost 0 bases at V and 6 bases at J; junction bases unmatched: 3. The CDR3 spans 14 residues. Germline loops: CDR1 SGHRS, CDR2 YFSETQ. CDR3 bases: TGCGCCAGCAGCTTGGACAGGGGGATGGATACGCAGTATTTT. It specifies CASSLDRGMDTQYF.

Ten or more counts support this clonotype. This chain connects TRBV4-3 to TRBJ2-3; D is undetermined. CDR1 is LGHNA, CDR2 YSLEER, per germline. Trimming left V 5 bases short and J 5 bases short, with 17 bases between. The CDR3 covers 15 residues. The CDR3 region has the DNA TGCGCCAGCAGCGGAAGTAGCTCTTTAGGAGATACGCAGTATTTT. It specifies CASSGSSSLGDTQYF.

V and J are TRBV4-3 and TRBJ2-1, with 9 bases matching TRBD2. Per the germline V gene, CDR1 is LGHNA and CDR2 is YSLEER. The V segment lost 1 base and the J segment 2 bases; nucleotides outside the gene matches: 3. The CDR3 is 16 residues long. CDR3 nucleotide sequence: TGCGCCAGCAGCCAAGCAGCGGGAGGCCCCTACAATGAGCAGTTCTTC. Translation gives CASSQAAGGPYNEQFF.

The rearrangement joins TRBV10-3 to TRBJ2-1; D is perhaps TRBD1 (6 bases). The CDR3 totals 14 residues. In germline, CDR1 is ENHRY, CDR2 SYGVKD. Between the trimmed V and J ends, which lost 7 bases and 8 bases, there was a span of 18 bases. The CDR3 DNA follows: TGTGCCATCAACCCTACAGGGTATGGCGATGAGCAGTTCTTC. Its protein product is CAINPTGYGDEQFF.

This clonotype was recorded a few times. The chain couples TRBV7-2 to TRBJ2-5; 12 bases align to TRBD1. Looked up from germline, CDR1 is SGHTA and CDR2 is FQGNSA. V lost 1 base to trimming and J lost 6 bases; unmatched junction nucleotides: 6. CDR3 length: 16 amino acids. The CDR3 DNA is TGTGCCAGCAGCTTAGAAGGGACAGGGGGCGGGAAGACCCAGTACTTC. Its protein is CASSLEGTGGGKTQYF.

The chain links TRBV28 to TRBJ2-2, with D tentatively TRBD2 (5 bases). The V end lost 7 bases, the J end lost 6 bases, and 15 bases lay between the germline ends. CDR1 is MDHEN, CDR2 SYDVKM, per germline. The CDR3 consists of 14 residues. CDR3 loop: CASIGLAEAGELFF. The DNA of the CDR3 is TGTGCCAGCATCGGCCTAGCAGAGGCCGGGGAGCTGTTTTTT.

This clonotype was seen only a few times. The rearrangement links TRBV7-2 to TRBJ1-3; D gene ambiguous. V was clipped by 2 bases and J by 0 bases, with 11 bases between them. The CDR3 runs to 16 residues. Germline CDR1 reads SGHTA; CDR2 reads FQGNSA. This CDR3 reads CASSLQVPSSGNTIYF. The CDR3 DNA follows: TGTGCCAGCAGCTTACAGGTCCCGAGCTCTGGAAACACCATATATTTT.

The rearrangement uses TRBV30 and TRBJ2-3; 14 bases align to TRBD2. The CDR3 extends over 16 amino acids. Germline V gene lookup returns CDR1 GTSNPN and CDR2 SVGIG (reference sequence). J lost 6 bases, V lost 5 bases, and 10 bases had no gene match. The CDR3 is CAWSPGLAGVSDTQYF. The DNA for the CDR3 is TGTGCCTGGTCCCCGGGACTAGCGGGAGTCTCGGATACGCAGTATTTT.

This clonotype was counted a few times. The chain recombines TRBV7-8 with TRBJ1-1; no reliable D call. This CDR3 is built from 13 residues. CDR1 and CDR2 from the germline V gene are SGHVS and FQNEAQ. Trimming pared 2 bases from V and 1 base from J, leaving 5 bases between. CDR3 region: CASSLLENTEAFF. The CDR3 nucleotides read TGTGCCAGCAGCTTACTTGAGAACACTGAAGCTTTCTTT.

This clonotype was counted ten times or more. The chain is built from TRBV6-6 and TRBJ2-1; 8 positions agree with TRBD1. V lost 5 bases and J lost 5; bases outside the gene matches: 5. This CDR3 is 14 amino acids long. Germline lookup yields CDR1 MNHNY and CDR2 SVGAGI (reference sequence). The CDR3 protein is CASSVWTGNNEQFF. For the CDR3, the DNA is TGTGCCAGCAGTGTCTGGACAGGGAACAATGAGCAGTTCTTC.

V usage is TRBV6-2 or TRBV6-3 and J usage is TRBJ1-5, with D possibly TRBD1 on 5 matching bases. V was clipped by 6 bases and J by 2 bases, with 14 bases between them. There are 15 residues in the CDR3. CDR1 MNHEY and CDR2 SVGEGT come from the germline V gene. The CDR3 reads CASSSGLGGNQPQHF. The CDR3 region has the DNA TGTGCCAGCAGCTCAGGGTTGGGTGGCAATCAGCCCCAGCATTTT.

This clonotype has a count of ten or more. The CDR3 DNA is TGCGCCAGCAGTGAGTCGGGGGAAGAGCAGTACTTC. Its protein is CASSESGEEQYF. The chain links TRBV10-1 to TRBJ2-7; D might be TRBD1 or TRBD2, each matching 5 bases. This CDR3 has 12 amino acids. The V end lost 0 bases, the J end lost 7 bases, and 7 bases lay between the germline ends. Germline CDR1 WNHNN, CDR2 SYGVQD (reference sequence).